These 15 T cell receptor beta chains were sequenced from one sample in a study of blood T cell repertoires in COVID-19. Libraries were prepared by immunoSEQ multiplex PCR; TCRdb keeps only in-frame clonotypes and omits some of them. The table lists roughly 290,000 clones, over 75% of them singletons. Sequenced material: peripheral blood. The receptor set was obtained from a woman in her sixties or seventies with acute or convalescent COVID-19.

This clone occurred once. The rearrangement joins TRBV5-1 to TRBJ2-7, with 9 nucleotides matching TRBD1. CDR3 size: 15 residues. Germline V CDR1 and CDR2: SGHRS, YFSETQ. V lost 3 bases and J lost 3; bases outside the gene matches: 7. CDR3 residues: CASSYDGTGFYEQYF. The DNA for the CDR3 is TGCGCCAGCAGCTACGACGGGACAGGGTTCTACGAGCAGTACTTC.

The chain recombines TRBV19 with TRBJ1-6; 9 nucleotides match TRBD1. CDR3 length equals 14 residues. Trimming cost V 5 bases and J 12 bases; bases outside gene matches: 8. The germline gives CDR1 LNHDA, CDR2 SQIVND (reference sequence). CDR3 sequence reads: CASSSPGQGVPLHF. CDR3 in DNA: TGTGCCAGTAGTTCACCGGGACAGGGAGTACCCCTCCACTTT. Full variable domain (outside the CDR3, taken from reference TRBV19 and TRBJ1-6): DGGITQSPKYLFRKEGQNVTLSCEQNLNHDAMYWYRQDPGQGLRLIYYSQIVNDFQKGDIAEGYSVSREKKESFPLTVTSAQKNPTAFYLCASSSPGQGVPLHFGNGTRLTVT.

The CDR3 reads CASRATSGSPWGVQYF. CDR3 bases: TGTGCCAGCAGAGCGACTAGCGGGAGCCCGTGGGGCGTGCAGTATTTT. The V call is TRBV28, the J call TRBJ2-3; TRBD2 matches at 12 bases. This CDR3 has 16 amino acids. V lost 6 bases, J lost 11 bases, and 15 bases stayed unmatched. Germline CDR1 MDHEN, CDR2 SYDVKM.

The chain joins TRBV15 to TRBJ1-1, with D perhaps matching TRBD1 (6 bases). The CDR3 contains 17 residues. Trimming removed 0 bases from V and 6 bases from J, with 20 bases in between. Germline V gene sequence: CDR1 LNHNV, CDR2 YYDKDF (reference sequence). The CDR3 spells CATSRDKRRPGGSEAFF. In DNA, the CDR3 is TGTGCCACCAGCAGAGATAAGAGGCGCCCTGGGGGCTCTGAAGCTTTCTTT.

DNA for the CDR3: TGCGCCAGCAGACCGAACAGGGGCCCGGGGTATGGCTACACCTTC. Amino acids: CASRPNRGPGYGYTF. The rearrangement uses TRBV5-1 and TRBJ1-2; 7 bases align to TRBD1. The CDR3 has 15 residues. Germline-derived CDR1 and CDR2 are SGHRS and YFSETQ. V lost 5 bases and J lost 5; bases outside the gene matches: 12.

This clone was counted between two and nine times. The chain recombines TRBV6-5 with TRBJ2-7; 7 nucleotides line up with TRBD1. With V trimmed by 5 bases and J by 4 bases, 5 bases remained unmatched. This CDR3 has 13 residues. From germline, CDR1 is MNHEY and CDR2 SVGAGI. The CDR3 DNA sequence: TGTGCCAGCAGTCCCGGGACAGATTACGAGCAGTACTTC. Protein: CASSPGTDYEQYF.

This clone was detected only once. Written as DNA, the CDR3 is TGTGCCAGCAGTTTGGAGGGGGCGGACTATGGCTACACCTTC. Residues: CASSLEGADYGYTF. V is TRBV28 and J is TRBJ1-2; 7 bases are a match to TRBD1. The germline CDR1 and CDR2 sequences are MDHEN and SYDVKM. The CDR3 runs to 14 residues. The ends lost 3 bases at V and 3 bases at J; junction bases unmatched: 4.

This chain joins TRBV6-5 and TRBJ1-4; 8 bases agree with TRBD1. Germline lookup yields CDR1 MNHEY and CDR2 SVGAGI. The CDR3 totals 15 residues. The ends lost 6 bases at V and 5 bases at J; junction bases unmatched: 8. Here the CDR3 reads CASREDRVRNEKLFF. CDR3 bases: TGTGCCAGCAGAGAGGACAGGGTGAGGAATGAAAAACTGTTTTTT.

J is TRBJ1-5 and V is TRBV2, with 7 bases identical to TRBD1. The germline CDR1 and CDR2 sequences are SNHLY and FYNNEI. The CDR3 is 15 amino acids. J was trimmed by 2 bases and V by 5 bases; bases with no gene match: 6. CDR3 sequence: CASSLTGLGNQPQHF. The CDR3 DNA is TGTGCCAGCAGTTTGACAGGGCTGGGCAATCAGCCCCAGCATTTT. The full variable domain, completed using reference TRBV2 and TRBJ1-5, is EPEVTQTPSHQVTQMGQEVILRCVPISNHLYFYWYRQILGQKVEFLVSFYNNEISEKSEIFDDQFSVERPDGSNFTLKIRSTKLEDSAMYFCASSLTGLGNQPQHFGDGTRLSIL.

J is TRBJ2-5 and V is TRBV5-5; 9 positions agree with TRBD2. The ends lost 0 bases at V and 0 bases at J; junction bases unmatched: 6. The germline V gene has CDR1 SGHKS and CDR2 YYEKEE (reference sequence). The CDR3 runs 17 residues. DNA of the CDR3: TGTGCCAGCAGCTTGGTGGTCAGCGGGGGGAACCAAGAGACCCAGTACTTC. Translating gives CASSLVVSGGNQETQYF.

V is TRBV4-1 and J is TRBJ1-2, with D possibly TRBD1 on 6 matching bases. The V gene lost 0 bases and the J gene lost 5 bases, with 13 bases spanning the gap. This CDR3 contains 15 residues. Germline values: CDR1 MGHRA, CDR2 YSYEKL. In DNA, the CDR3 is TGCGCCAGCAGCCAAGAGGGGGGGCAAAGTTATGGCTACACCTTC. It is translated as CASSQEGGQSYGYTF.

V gene TRBV23-1 combines with J gene TRBJ2-1, with TRBD1 identical over 7 bases. TRBV23-1 is reported as an ORF; its role is uncertain. The V segment lost 6 bases and the J segment 6 bases; nucleotides outside the gene matches: 11. This CDR3 has 15 residues. The CDR3 loop reads CASRSSGGTANEQFF. DNA for the CDR3: TGCGCCAGCAGGAGTTCAGGGGGTACGGCCAATGAGCAGTTCTTC.

V gene TRBV28 combines with J gene TRBJ2-1; 10 nucleotides agree with TRBD2. This CDR3 has 16 residues. From germline, CDR1 is MDHEN and CDR2 SYDVKM. J was trimmed by 9 bases and V by 3 bases; bases with no gene match: 11. The chain's CDR3 is CASSFFGLAENREQFF. The CDR3 nucleotides are TGTGCCAGCAGTTTCTTCGGACTAGCGGAGAACCGTGAGCAGTTCTTC.

Note on this clone: Other DNA sequences in this sample translate to the same CDR3. The chain has TRBV19 and TRBJ1-5; TRBD1 matches at 7 bases. Germline CDR1 is LNHDA and CDR2 is SQIVND (reference sequence). V shed 4 bases, J shed 1 base, and the junction held 1 base outside the gene matches. The length of the CDR3 is 14 residues. The CDR3 DNA reads as TGTGCCAGTAGTACGACAGGGAGCAATCAGCCCCAGCATTTT. Translation: CASSTTGSNQPQHF.

This chain joins TRBV27 and TRBJ2-7; D gene ambiguous. Germline V gene sequence: CDR1 MNHEY, CDR2 SMNVEV (reference sequence). The CDR3 is 11 amino acids. Trimming shortened V by 7 bases and J by 4 bases, and 8 bases separated the two germline ends. The CDR3 region is CASTWRYEQYF. The DNA for the CDR3 is TGTGCCAGCACCTGGCGGTACGAGCAGTACTTC.